A selection of T cell receptor beta chains follows, all from one sample in a study of blood T cell repertoires in COVID-19. The repertoire was sequenced with immunoSEQ multiplex PCR; TCRdb's copy has only in-frame clones and lacks some. The repertoire holds tens of thousands of clones, around 86% seen once, with approximately 1.5% in the top ten. The sample taken for sequencing was peripheral blood. These receptors were obtained from a woman aged 55-69 years with acute or convalescent COVID-19. Each CDR3 is given with its conserved first and last residue. The D gene is left open where the match is weak. Clone size is stated in some rows and not others, as once, few, many or a class when expanded.

V	size	J	D	CDR3	DNA
TRBV28	once	TRBJ1-1	.	CASSGRAAEAFF	TGTGCCAGCAGTGGGAGGGCCGCTGAAGCTTTCTTT
TRBV28	.	TRBJ1-2	.	CASTDSRGLANYGYTF	TGTGCCAGCACCGATAGTAGGGGGTTAGCTAACTATGGCTACACCTTC
TRBV6-1	.	TRBJ1-1	TRBD1	CASSVPDRGWAFEAFF	TGTGCCAGCAGTGTTCCAGACAGGGGGTGGGCCTTTGAAGCTTTCTTT
TRBV7-2	.	TRBJ2-1	TRBD2	CASSPLAGGSYNEQFF	TGTGCCAGCAGCCCCCTAGCGGGGGGTTCCTACAATGAGCAGTTCTTC
TRBV7-2	few	TRBJ1-3	.	CASRTGMGSSGNTIYF	TGTGCCAGCAGAACAGGCATGGGAAGCTCTGGAAACACCATATATTTT
TRBV18	.	TRBJ1-5	.	CASSPQQGNQPQHF	TGTGCCAGCTCACCGCAACAGGGCAATCAGCCCCAGCATTTT
TRBV2	.	TRBJ1-6	TRBD1	CASRMGTGPYNSPLHF	TGTGCCAGCAGGATGGGGACAGGGCCCTATAATTCACCCCTCCACTTT
TRBV5-1	.	TRBJ2-4	TRBD1	CASSLLTGTGRNIQYF	TGCGCCAGCAGTTTATTAACCGGGACAGGTAGAAACATTCAGTACTTC
TRBV5-1	once	TRBJ1-1	.	CASSVQENTEAFF	TGCGCCAGCAGCGTACAGGAGAACACTGAAGCTTTCTTT
TRBV28	.	TRBJ2-1	TRBD2	CASGSGGAFGRNEQFF	TGTGCCAGCGGTAGCGGGGGGGCCTTCGGGCGCAATGAGCAGTTCTTC
TRBV15	.	TRBJ2-1	TRBD1	CATSRGRQGPYNEQFF	TGTGCCACCAGCAGGGGGAGACAGGGCCCCTACAATGAGCAGTTCTTC
TRBV30	few	TRBJ1-2	TRBD1	CACPDRVSYGYTF	TGTGCCTGCCCGGACAGGGTCTCCTATGGCTACACCTTC
TRBV5-4	.	TRBJ2-5	TRBD1	CASSLGRDRRRQETQYF	TGTGCCAGCAGCTTGGGAAGGGACAGGCGTCGACAAGAGACCCAGTACTTC
TRBV5-1	.	TRBJ2-1	TRBD2	CASRGLGVGYNEQFF	TGCGCCAGCAGGGGACTAGGAGTGGGCTACAATGAGCAGTTCTTC
TRBV5-1	.	TRBJ2-3	.	CASSLARGTSTDTQYF	TGCGCCAGCAGCTTGGCGCGGGGAACTAGCACAGATACGCAGTATTTT
TRBV19	.	TRBJ1-5	.	CASSIGGGRRAAQHF	TGTGCCAGTAGTATAGGCGGGGGCCGACGTGCAGCCCAGCATTTT
TRBV11-1	.	TRBJ2-3	.	CASSVETGVLDTQYF	TGTGCCAGCAGCGTAGAGACGGGAGTTCTAGATACGCAGTATTTT
TRBV4-2	few	TRBJ1-1	.	CASRQDSLNTEAFF	TGTGCCAGCAGACAGGACAGTTTGAACACTGAAGCTTTCTTT
TRBV4-2	.	TRBJ1-6	.	CASSQDWRSDSPLHF	TGTGCCAGCAGCCAAGACTGGAGAAGCGATTCACCCCTCCACTTT
TRBV4-2	.	TRBJ1-3	TRBD1	CASSHPQGALGNTIYF	TGTGCCAGCAGCCACCCACAGGGGGCACTCGGAAACACCATATATTTT
TRBV12-3/TRBV12-4	.	TRBJ1-5	.	CASSPSENQPQHF	TGTGCCAGCAGTCCCTCAGAAAATCAGCCCCAGCATTTT
TRBV12-5	.	TRBJ2-2	.	CASGLYRGLTGELFF	TGTGCTAGTGGTTTGTACAGGGGACTCACCGGGGAGCTGTTTTTT
TRBV19	.	TRBJ1-5	.	CASRIEGGGNQPQHF	TGTGCCAGTAGGATAGAGGGGGGAGGCAATCAGCCCCAGCATTTT
TRBV2	once	TRBJ1-2	.	CASSDRGGYYGYTF	TGTGCCAGCAGTGATCGGGGGGGCTACTATGGCTACACCTTC
TRBV2	.	TRBJ1-1	TRBD1	CASSRSQGARTEAFF	TGTGCCAGCAGTCGCTCCCAGGGGGCGAGGACTGAAGCTTTCTTT
TRBV28	.	TRBJ2-3	.	CASSFLSGTDTQYF	TGTGCCAGCAGTTTTTTGTCGGGCACAGATACGCAGTATTTT
TRBV5-1	.	TRBJ2-1	TRBD2	CASSGGTGGSLFF	TGCGCCAGCAGCGGAGGGACGGGGGGTAGTCTGTTCTTC
TRBV5-1	.	TRBJ2-7	.	CASSLRTSYEQYF	TGCGCCAGCAGCTTAAGGACTTCCTACGAGCAGTACTTC